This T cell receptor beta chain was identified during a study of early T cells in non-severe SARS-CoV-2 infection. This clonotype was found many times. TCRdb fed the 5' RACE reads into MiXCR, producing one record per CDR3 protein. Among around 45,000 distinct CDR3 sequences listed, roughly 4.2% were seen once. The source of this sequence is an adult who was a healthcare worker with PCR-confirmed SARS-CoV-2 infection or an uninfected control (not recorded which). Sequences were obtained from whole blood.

The CDR3 reads CSVGQVDSYEQYF. CDR3 nucleotides: TGCAGCGTTGGACAGGTTGACTCCTACGAGCAGTACTTC. This chain connects TRBV29-1 to TRBJ2-7; possible D gene TRBD1, 6 bases. The V gene lost 4 bases and the J gene lost 0 bases, with 10 bases spanning the gap. CDR3 length: 13 amino acids. Germline CDR1 is SQVTM and CDR2 is ANQGSEA.